Listed below are T cell receptor beta chains from one sample, sequenced in a study of metastatic and nonmetastatic thyroid tumors. TCRdb re-called the PCR reads via MiXCR. Of tens of thousands of clones in the sample, roughly 25% are singletons; the top ten hold more than 8%. Sequencing was performed on blood. All receptors derive from a female donor with papillary thyroid cancer or a benign thyroid nodule (not recorded which). Some clones in this sample may be carry-over from other donors' samples. CDR3s include the opening cysteine and the closing phenylalanine or tryptophan. The order of the fields is CDR3 length, D gene, V gene, clone size, J gene, CDR3 DNA, CDR3 protein. D genes are given only for firm matches. The size field is filled for only some rows; it gives once, few, many or a size class.

cdr3_length: 12
d_call: NA
v_call: TRBV7-3
clone_size: NA
j_call: TRBJ2-1
cdr3_nt: TGTGCCAGCAGCCTAGTGGATACTGAGCAGTTGTTC
cdr3_aa: CASSLVDTEQLF

cdr3_length: 19
d_call: TRBD2
v_call: TRBV6-4
clone_size: NA
j_call: TRBJ2-7
cdr3_nt: TGTGCCAGCAGTCGACGGGGGACTAGCGGGAGCTCCGGGCTCTACGAGCAGTACTTC
cdr3_aa: CASSRRGTSGSSGLYEQYF

cdr3_length: 14
d_call: TRBD2
v_call: TRBV7-3
clone_size: many
j_call: TRBJ2-1
cdr3_nt: TGTGCCAGCAGCTCGGCGGGAGATAACAATGAGCAGTTCTTC
cdr3_aa: CASSSAGDNNEQFF

cdr3_length: 13
d_call: NA
v_call: TRBV7-9
clone_size: many
j_call: TRBJ2-7
cdr3_nt: TGTGCCAGCAGCGCCGGGACTTTTGGAGAGCAGTACTTC
cdr3_aa: CASSAGTFGEQYF

cdr3_length: 11
d_call: NA
v_call: TRBV12-5
clone_size: many
j_call: TRBJ2-1
cdr3_nt: TGTGCTAGTACTGGTCGCTGGGGGCAGTTCTTC
cdr3_aa: CASTGRWGQFF

cdr3_length: 14
d_call: NA
v_call: TRBV5-1
clone_size: many
j_call: TRBJ2-1
cdr3_nt: TGCGCCAGCGGCCACGCAGGGTCCTACAATGAGCAGTTCTTC
cdr3_aa: CASGHAGSYNEQFF

cdr3_length: 15
d_call: TRBD2
v_call: TRBV7-9
clone_size: many
j_call: TRBJ2-6
cdr3_nt: TGTGCCAGCACGGGGGGGAGCTCTGGGGCCAACGTCCTGACTTTC
cdr3_aa: CASTGGSSGANVLTF

cdr3_length: 15
d_call: NA
v_call: TRBV19
clone_size: few
j_call: TRBJ1-3
cdr3_nt: TGTGCCAGTAAGAACACGGACTACTCTGGAAACACCATATATTTT
cdr3_aa: CASKNTDYSGNTIYF

cdr3_length: 15
d_call: NA
v_call: TRBV12-3/TRBV12-4
clone_size: NA
j_call: TRBJ1-4
cdr3_nt: TGTGCCAGCAGGGCCAGACACCTAACTAATGAAAAACTGTTTTTT
cdr3_aa: CASRARHLTNEKLFF

cdr3_length: 15
d_call: NA
v_call: TRBV7-2
clone_size: many
j_call: TRBJ1-4
cdr3_nt: TGTGCCAGCAGCTTATACTCTACAACTAATGAAAAACTGTTTTTT
cdr3_aa: CASSLYSTTNEKLFF

cdr3_length: 13
d_call: NA
v_call: TRBV12-3/TRBV12-4
clone_size: medium-sized
j_call: TRBJ2-7
cdr3_nt: TGTGCCAGCAGTTCTGGCGGGGTAGACGAGCAGTACTTC
cdr3_aa: CASSSGGVDEQYF

cdr3_length: 21
d_call: TRBD2
v_call: TRBV7-7
clone_size: many
j_call: TRBJ2-7
cdr3_nt: TGTGCCAGCAGCTTTCTCCCACGGACTAGCGGGAGTTGGGTTGACGGGTACGAGCAGTACTTC
cdr3_aa: CASSFLPRTSGSWVDGYEQYF

cdr3_length: 16
d_call: TRBD2
v_call: TRBV4-1
clone_size: many
j_call: TRBJ2-1
cdr3_nt: TGCGCCAGCAGCTTACCGGGACTAGACTCTGAGAATGAGCAGTTCTTC
cdr3_aa: CASSLPGLDSENEQFF

cdr3_length: 14
d_call: NA
v_call: TRBV24-1
clone_size: few
j_call: TRBJ2-5
cdr3_nt: TGTGCCGCCATTGATTCCCAGGGTGTCGAGACCCAGTACTTC
cdr3_aa: CAAIDSQGVETQYF

cdr3_length: 13
d_call: TRBD2
v_call: TRBV3-1
clone_size: many
j_call: TRBJ2-7
cdr3_nt: TGTGCCAGCAGCCTAGCGGGAGGGAGCGAGCAGTACTTC
cdr3_aa: CASSLAGGSEQYF

cdr3_length: 15
d_call: TRBD2
v_call: TRBV7-9
clone_size: many
j_call: TRBJ2-7
cdr3_nt: TGCGCCAGCGGCAAAAGGACTAGCGGAACCTACGAGCAGTACTTC
cdr3_aa: CASGKRTSGTYEQYF

cdr3_length: 14
d_call: NA
v_call: TRBV10-3
clone_size: many
j_call: TRBJ2-1
cdr3_nt: TGTGCCATCAGTGCATGGGAGTGGGACAATGAGCAGTTCTTC
cdr3_aa: CAISAWEWDNEQFF

cdr3_length: 15
d_call: TRBD1
v_call: TRBV6-2/TRBV6-3
clone_size: NA
j_call: TRBJ2-1
cdr3_nt: TGTGCCAGCATCCTGGGACAGGGGGCCTACAATGAGCAGTTCTTC
cdr3_aa: CASILGQGAYNEQFF

cdr3_length: 13
d_call: NA
v_call: TRBV27
clone_size: many
j_call: TRBJ1-3
cdr3_nt: TGTGCCAGCAGTTTATTCCCTGGAAACACCATATATTTT
cdr3_aa: CASSLFPGNTIYF

cdr3_length: 15
d_call: NA
v_call: TRBV7-2
clone_size: NA
j_call: TRBJ1-5
cdr3_nt: TGTGCCAGCAGCTTAGTTTCCTTGGGCGATCAGCCCCAGCATTTT
cdr3_aa: CASSLVSLGDQPQHF

cdr3_length: 14
d_call: NA
v_call: TRBV6-1
clone_size: few
j_call: TRBJ1-2
cdr3_nt: TGTGCCAGCAGGGGGGACGGAAATAACTATGGCTACACCTTC
cdr3_aa: CASRGDGNNYGYTF

cdr3_length: 15
d_call: TRBD2
v_call: TRBV28
clone_size: many
j_call: TRBJ2-7
cdr3_nt: TGTGCCAGCAGTTCAACGGGAGGGACCGGTTACGAGCAGTACTTC
cdr3_aa: CASSSTGGTGYEQYF

cdr3_length: 16
d_call: NA
v_call: TRBV7-3
clone_size: many
j_call: TRBJ2-1
cdr3_nt: TGTGCCAGCAGCTTAAGGGCGGGCCGATCAGACAATGAGCAGTTCTTC
cdr3_aa: CASSLRAGRSDNEQFF

cdr3_length: 14
d_call: TRBD2
v_call: TRBV6-2/TRBV6-3
clone_size: NA
j_call: TRBJ2-7
cdr3_nt: TGTGCCAGCAGTTCACTAGCGGGTCCCCCAGTGGAGTACTTC
cdr3_aa: CASSSLAGPPVEYF

cdr3_length: 15
d_call: TRBD2
v_call: TRBV5-1
clone_size: few
j_call: TRBJ2-2
cdr3_nt: TGCGCCAGCAGCCAGGGACTAGGACACACCGGGGAGCTGTTTTTT
cdr3_aa: CASSQGLGHTGELFF

cdr3_length: 13
d_call: NA
v_call: TRBV2
clone_size: many
j_call: TRBJ2-1
cdr3_nt: TGTGCCAGCATAGGAGGACCCTACAATGAGCAGTTCTTC
cdr3_aa: CASIGGPYNEQFF

cdr3_length: 16
d_call: NA
v_call: TRBV11-2
clone_size: NA
j_call: TRBJ2-3
cdr3_nt: TGTGCCAGCAGCTTGGGGGTGCCCGCACGCACAGATACGGAGTATTTT
cdr3_aa: CASSLGVPARTDTEYF

cdr3_length: 14
d_call: NA
v_call: TRBV13
clone_size: many
j_call: TRBJ1-1
cdr3_nt: TGTGCCAGCAGGCGAACTGGGGAGGGGACTGAAGCTTTCTTT
cdr3_aa: CASRRTGEGTEAFF

cdr3_length: 13
d_call: NA
v_call: TRBV3-1
clone_size: many
j_call: TRBJ2-3
cdr3_nt: TGTGCCAGCAGCCTTCTGAGCACAGATACGCAGTATTTT
cdr3_aa: CASSLLSTDTQYF

cdr3_length: 14
d_call: NA
v_call: TRBV12-3/TRBV12-4
clone_size: NA
j_call: TRBJ2-7
cdr3_nt: TGTGCCAGCAGTTTCAACCGGGCCACCTACGTGCCGTACTTC
cdr3_aa: CASSFNRATYVPYF

cdr3_length: 15
d_call: NA
v_call: TRBV6-1
clone_size: medium-sized
j_call: TRBJ1-1
cdr3_nt: TGTGCCAGCAGCGGACAGCATTTTGTGGGCACTGAAGCTTTCTTT
cdr3_aa: CASSGQHFVGTEAFF

cdr3_length: 16
d_call: NA
v_call: TRBV6-5
clone_size: medium-sized
j_call: TRBJ2-7
cdr3_nt: TGTGCCAGCAGTTACTCGATGGTCGGGGGTGTCTACGAGCAGTACTTC
cdr3_aa: CASSYSMVGGVYEQYF

cdr3_length: 16
d_call: NA
v_call: TRBV28
clone_size: few
j_call: TRBJ2-7
cdr3_nt: TGTGCCAGCAGTCTCGCGACCGTCCGGGCCTCCTACGAGCAGTACTTC
cdr3_aa: CASSLATVRASYEQYF

cdr3_length: 14
d_call: NA
v_call: TRBV28
clone_size: few
j_call: TRBJ1-1
cdr3_nt: TGTGCCAGCAGTTTACAGGGTAGGAACACTGTATCTTTCTTT
cdr3_aa: CASSLQGRNTVSFF

cdr3_length: 12
d_call: TRBD2
v_call: TRBV6-1
clone_size: NA
j_call: TRBJ2-1
cdr3_nt: TGTGCCAGCTATCTAGCGGGAGATGAGCAGTTATTC
cdr3_aa: CASYLAGDEQLF

cdr3_length: 14
d_call: NA
v_call: TRBV28
clone_size: many
j_call: TRBJ1-5
cdr3_nt: TGTGCCAGCAGGGTCATAAATAGCAATCAGCCCCAGCATTTT
cdr3_aa: CASRVINSNQPQHF

cdr3_length: 13
d_call: NA
v_call: TRBV18
clone_size: many
j_call: TRBJ2-3
cdr3_nt: TGTGCCAGCTCACCTGCCTCCACAGATACGCAGTATTTT
cdr3_aa: CASSPASTDTQYF

cdr3_length: 14
d_call: TRBD2
v_call: TRBV19
clone_size: many
j_call: TRBJ2-7
cdr3_nt: TGTGCCAGTAGTATACCGGGAGGGCCTTACGAGCAGTACTTC
cdr3_aa: CASSIPGGPYEQYF

cdr3_length: 16
d_call: NA
v_call: TRBV5-5
clone_size: many
j_call: TRBJ1-5
cdr3_nt: TGTGCCAGCAGCTTGGCCGGGGGAGACGGCAATCAGCCCCAGCATTTT
cdr3_aa: CASSLAGGDGNQPQHF

cdr3_length: 14
d_call: TRBD1
v_call: TRBV28
clone_size: many
j_call: TRBJ2-5
cdr3_nt: TGTGCCAGCAGCAAAGACAGGGGCAAAGAGACCCAGTACTTC
cdr3_aa: CASSKDRGKETQYF

cdr3_length: 13
d_call: NA
v_call: TRBV27
clone_size: many
j_call: TRBJ1-4
cdr3_nt: TGTGCCAGCAGTGACCAGGGAGGGGAAAAACTGTTTTTT
cdr3_aa: CASSDQGGEKLFF

cdr3_length: 15
d_call: NA
v_call: TRBV29-1
clone_size: many
j_call: TRBJ2-1
cdr3_nt: TGCAGCGTTTCCCTCGGCCTGTCACCCTACAATGAGCAGTTCTTC
cdr3_aa: CSVSLGLSPYNEQFF

cdr3_length: 17
d_call: TRBD2
v_call: TRBV7-6
clone_size: NA
j_call: TRBJ2-2
cdr3_nt: TGTGCCAGCAGCTTACTGACTAGCGGGAGTGGTACCGGGGAGCTGTTTTTT
cdr3_aa: CASSLLTSGSGTGELFF

cdr3_length: 13
d_call: NA
v_call: TRBV27
clone_size: few
j_call: TRBJ2-7
cdr3_nt: TGTGCCAGCAGTTTTGGGGGTTATTACGAGCAGTACTTC
cdr3_aa: CASSFGGYYEQYF

cdr3_length: 14
d_call: TRBD1
v_call: TRBV11-2
clone_size: many
j_call: TRBJ2-1
cdr3_nt: TGTGCCAGCAGCTCCCAGGGGGCCTACAATGAGCAGTTCTTC
cdr3_aa: CASSSQGAYNEQFF

cdr3_length: 14
d_call: NA
v_call: TRBV18
clone_size: once
j_call: TRBJ2-7
cdr3_nt: TGTGCCAGCTCCCCGGTGGGTAGGACCCACGAGCAGTACTTC
cdr3_aa: CASSPVGRTHEQYF

cdr3_length: 14
d_call: NA
v_call: TRBV27
clone_size: few
j_call: TRBJ1-2
cdr3_nt: TGTGCCAGCAGTCGGGAGAGTGGAGGCTATGGCTACACATTC
cdr3_aa: CASSRESGGYGYTF